These 27 T cell receptor beta chains came from one sample sequenced in a study of blood T cell repertoires in COVID-19. Data came from immunoSEQ multiplex PCR; TCRdb stores just in-frame clones and leaves some out. Here the sample spans about 180,000 clones, roughly 86% being singletons. Input material: peripheral blood. These receptors were obtained from a man aged 40-50 years with active or convalescent COVID-19.

The chain is built from TRBV19 and TRBJ1-4; 12 nucleotides line up with TRBD1. V gave up 10 bases and J gave up 8 bases; unmatched junction bases: 14. The germline gives CDR1 LNHDA, CDR2 SQIVND (reference sequence). The CDR3 runs 16 residues. The CDR3 protein is CATTGTGGAGGEKLFF. As DNA, the CDR3 is TGTGCCACCACCGGGACAGGGGGCGCGGGTGGCGAAAAACTGTTTTTT.

The CDR3, as DNA: TGTGCCAGCAGTGAGACTAGCGGGGGGCAAGAGACCCAGTACTTC. The encoded protein is CASSETSGGQETQYF. The chain uses TRBV6-1 and TRBJ2-5; 13 nucleotides match TRBD2. Trimming removed 3 bases from V and 2 bases from J; junction bases left unmatched: 0. The CDR3 is 15 amino acids. CDR1 and CDR2 (germline): MNHNS, SASEGT.

The rearrangement links TRBV23-1 to TRBJ1-6; TRBD1 matches 9 bases. TRBV23-1 is noted as an ORF with a role that remains uncertain. The ends lost 7 bases at V and 4 bases at J; junction bases unmatched: 14. The CDR3 loop spans 18 amino acids. CDR3 protein: CASTNRGRLFTYNSPLHF. Written as DNA, the CDR3 is TGCGCCAGCACGAACAGGGGGCGACTTTTTACATATAATTCACCCCTCCACTTT.

V is TRBV23-1 and J is TRBJ2-1; no firm D call. TRBV23-1 is an ORF, and what it does is uncertain. Trimming stripped 7 bases from V and 1 base from J, with 14 bases between. The CDR3 extends over 15 amino acids. DNA of the CDR3: TGCGCCAGCACGCGAGAATGTCTTTCCTACAATGAGCAGTTCTTC. This gives the protein CASTRECLSYNEQFF.

As regards this clone: Other DNA sequences from this sample encode an identical CDR3 as well. This chain links TRBV2 with TRBJ2-5; tentatively, D is TRBD1 (6 bases). The germline V gene encodes CDR1 SNHLY and CDR2 FYNNEI. The CDR3 is 14 amino acids. V was shortened by 6 bases and J by 0 bases, with 11 bases between the two germline ends. The CDR3 DNA is TGTGCCAGCAGCGAGGACAGATACCAAGAGACCCAGTACTTC. It specifies CASSEDRYQETQYF.

This chain uses TRBV11-2 with TRBJ2-7; D perhaps matches TRBD2 (6 bases). This CDR3 comprises 16 residues. Trimming pared 2 bases from V and 7 bases from J, leaving 21 bases between. Germline V gives CDR1 SGHAT, CDR2 FQNNGV. CDR3 sequence: CASSLSWGDPKGEQYF. Written as DNA, the CDR3 is TGTGCCAGCAGCTTATCTTGGGGGGACCCAAAGGGGGAGCAGTACTTC.

The chain links TRBV29-1 to TRBJ1-2; weak D call: TRBD1 (5 bases). Germline CDR1 and CDR2: SQVTM and ANQGSEA. CDR3 size: 11 residues. Deletions cut 7 bases from V and 4 bases from J, with 10 bases between. The CDR3 DNA follows: TGCAGCGCGAGGGGCCTCTATGGCTACACCTTC. Amino acid sequence: CSARGLYGYTF.

This clone was found a few times. V usage is TRBV3-1 (or the pseudogene TRBV3-2) and J usage is TRBJ1-1, with D possibly being TRBD1 (6 bases). CDR3 length: 16 residues. The germline CDR1 and CDR2 sequences are LGHDT and YNNKEL (reference sequence). Trimming cost V 3 bases and J 4 bases, with 18 bases left between them. Here the CDR3 DNA reads TGTGCCAGCAGCCAGGAAACCGGGACATCGATCACTGAAGCTTTCTTT. Its protein is CASSQETGTSITEAFF.

The gene calls are TRBV7-3 and TRBJ2-5, with 7 bases matching TRBD2. The V segment lost 5 bases and the J segment 7 bases; nucleotides outside the gene matches: 16. The length of the CDR3 is 16 residues. CDR1 and CDR2 (germline): SGHTA, FQGTGA. In DNA, the CDR3 is TGTGCCAGCAGCCAGACGACGGGGGGACCTTCAGGGACCCAGTACTTC. Translating gives CASSQTTGGPSGTQYF.

This clone was detected once. The chain links TRBV15 to TRBJ1-5, with D possibly matching TRBD1 (5 bases). Trimming took 4 bases from V and 7 from J, leaving 17 bases between them. The germline CDR1 and CDR2 sequences are LNHNV and YYDKDF (reference sequence). CDR3 length equals 15 residues. The CDR3 DNA is TGTGCCACCAGCAAATGGGATGGGGCAGGCCAGCCCCAGCATTTT. Protein sequence: CATSKWDGAGQPQHF. The whole variable domain, remainder taken from reference TRBV15 and TRBJ1-5, is DAMVIQNPRYQVTQFGKPVTLSCSQTLNHNVMYWYQQKSSQAPKLLFHYYDKDFNNEADTPDNFQSRRPNTSFCFLDIRSPGLGDTAMYLCATSKWDGAGQPQHFGDGTRLSIL.

This chain joins TRBV18 and TRBJ1-2; TRBD1 matches at 7 bases. V was pared by 0 bases and J by 8 bases, with 6 bases of the junction left unmatched. Germline CDR1 is KGHSH and CDR2 is LQKENI. CDR3 length: 14 amino acids. CDR3 region: CASSPPDRTYGYTF. The CDR3, as DNA: TGTGCCAGCTCACCACCGGACAGGACCTACGGCTACACCTTC.

CDR3 amino acids: CASSQGPQGSSGNTIYF. The CDR3 region has the DNA TGCGCCAGCAGCCAAGGCCCGCAGGGGAGCTCTGGAAACACCATATATTTT. J is TRBJ1-3 and V is TRBV4-1, with D possibly being TRBD1 (6 bases). Trimming took 1 base from V and 0 from J, leaving 13 bases between them. CDR1 and CDR2 from the germline V gene are MGHRA and YSYEKL. The CDR3 is made up of 17 amino acids.

The CDR3: CATNRGRGANEKLFF. The CDR3 nucleotides read TGTGCCACTAACAGGGGCCGCGGAGCTAATGAAAAACTGTTTTTT. The chain carries TRBV2 and TRBJ1-4, with 7 bases aligning to TRBD1. The CDR3 is 15 amino acids. Looked up from germline, CDR1 is SNHLY and CDR2 is FYNNEI. The ends lost 10 bases at V and 3 bases at J; junction bases unmatched: 11.

This chain links TRBV6-5 with TRBJ1-5; D gene unclear. The CDR3 sequence is 13 residues long. Trimming took off 6 bases at V and 0 bases at J, with 6 bases between the two ends. Germline V lookup: CDR1 MNHEY, CDR2 SVGAGI. The CDR3 region has the DNA TGTGCCAGCAGGGGCGCTAGCAATCAGCCCCAGCATTTT. Translation gives CASRGASNQPQHF.

The V and J genes are TRBV18 and TRBJ2-6; 8 nucleotides agree with TRBD1. CDR1 and CDR2 (germline): KGHSH, LQKENI. V lost 3 bases, J lost 1 base, and 8 bases stayed unmatched. The CDR3 spans 18 residues. The CDR3: CASSPSGQAISGANVLTF. In DNA form, the CDR3 reads TGTGCCAGCTCACCTTCGGGACAGGCGATTTCTGGGGCCAACGTCCTGACTTTC.

The chain joins TRBV3-1 (or the pseudogene TRBV3-2) to TRBJ1-1; no clear D gene. The CDR3 is 15 amino acids. Germline CDR1 is LGHDT and CDR2 is YNNKEL (reference sequence). V lost 1 base to trimming and J lost 1 base, with 10 bases between them. The DNA of the CDR3 is TGTGCCAGCAGCCAAGCTGAATCGGGGAACACTGAAGCTTTCTTT. Its protein is CASSQAESGNTEAFF.

V gene TRBV11-3 combines with J gene TRBJ1-1; no clear D. Germline-derived CDR1 and CDR2 are SGHNT and YENEEA. V was pared by 5 bases and J by 9 bases, with 16 bases between. The CDR3 is 13 amino acids. CDR3 bases: TGTGCCAGCAGCACCGGAACCGGGGAGAAAGCTTTCTTT. Amino acids: CASSTGTGEKAFF.

This clone was observed a single time. This chain uses TRBV19 with TRBJ2-3; 9 nucleotides line up with TRBD2. Germline trimming cut 5 bases from V and 2 bases from J; bases unmatched to any gene: 8. The CDR3 totals 16 residues. Germline V CDR1 and CDR2: LNHDA, SQIVND (reference sequence). This CDR3 reads CASSVRSGGPTDTQYF. The CDR3 nucleotides are TGTGCCAGTAGTGTCCGGAGCGGGGGGCCCACAGATACGCAGTATTTT.

This chain joins TRBV4-1 and TRBJ1-2; TRBD1 matches at 9 bases. V shed 3 bases, J shed 7 bases, and the junction held 15 bases outside the gene matches. CDR3 size: 17 residues. Germline values: CDR1 MGHRA, CDR2 YSYEKL. The CDR3 nucleotides are TGCGCCAGCAGCCACCTATACAGGGGGCCGGGGGGTAGTGGCTACACCTTC. Its protein is CASSHLYRGPGGSGYTF.

This clone turned up a few times. The J gene is TRBJ2-3, the V gene TRBV5-4; D is unclear. Trimming took off 4 bases at V and 0 bases at J, with 3 bases between the two ends. There are 12 residues in the CDR3. The germline gives CDR1 SGHNT, CDR2 YYREEE (reference sequence). The CDR3 reads CASSRSTDTQYF. In nucleotides, the CDR3 is TGTGCCAGCAGCCGGAGCACAGATACGCAGTATTTT.

The chain carries TRBV4-1 and TRBJ1-5, with 7 bases identical to TRBD1. The germline CDR1 and CDR2 sequences are MGHRA and YSYEKL. Trimming at V came to 0 bases and at J to 0 bases, leaving 5 bases not matched to a gene. CDR3 size: 17 residues. The CDR3 DNA reads TGCGCCAGCAGCCAAGATGAAACAGGGGTTAGCAATCAGCCCCAGCATTTT. Translating gives CASSQDETGVSNQPQHF.

The CDR3 loop reads CATSRPSAGGQPQHF. The CDR3 nucleotides read TGTGCCACCAGCAGACCCTCGGCAGGGGGACAGCCCCAGCATTTT. V usage is TRBV15 and J usage is TRBJ1-5; 7 positions match TRBD1. CDR1 and CDR2 (germline): LNHNV, YYDKDF (reference sequence). CDR3 length: 15 residues. V trimming: 2 bases; J trimming: 7 bases; junction bases outside the gene matches: 8.

CDR3 loop: CASSLTGTGSSYNEQFF. The CDR3 DNA follows: TGTGCCAGCAGCTTAACGGGTACAGGAAGCTCCTACAATGAGCAGTTCTTC. The rearrangement joins TRBV7-3 to TRBJ2-1, with D tentatively TRBD1 (5 bases). V was cut by 0 bases and J by 0 bases, with 12 bases left in between. Germline CDR1 reads SGHTA; CDR2 reads FQGTGA. This CDR3 region has 17 residues.

The chain has TRBV7-2 and TRBJ1-3; perhaps TRBD1 as D (6 bases). Germline V lookup: CDR1 SGHTA, CDR2 FQGNSA. V lost 4 bases to trimming and J lost 2 bases, with 9 bases between them. This CDR3 has 14 amino acids. This CDR3 reads CASSYGQTGNTIYF. In DNA form, the CDR3 reads TGTGCCAGCAGCTATGGACAGACTGGAAACACCATATATTTT.

The V gene is TRBV5-5, the J gene TRBJ1-5; 8 positions match TRBD1. V lost 4 bases and J lost 6; bases outside the gene matches: 3. The CDR3 extends over 13 amino acids. Germline lookup yields CDR1 SGHKS and CDR2 YYEKEE (reference sequence). The CDR3 protein is CASSRQGSQPQHF. CDR3 DNA: TGTGCCAGCAGCAGACAGGGGTCTCAGCCCCAGCATTTT.

The chain recombines TRBV18 with TRBJ1-4; the D is unclear. V lost 1 base and J lost 1, with 10 bases in between. Germline CDR1 is KGHSH and CDR2 is LQKENI. The CDR3 loop spans 16 amino acids. This CDR3 is CASSPRTPLTNEKLFF. The CDR3 DNA sequence: TGTGCCAGCTCACCACGAACACCTCTAACTAATGAAAAACTGTTTTTT.

J is TRBJ1-1 and V is TRBV6-5; a weak D match, TRBD1 (5 bases). The ends were cut back, 7 bases at V and 4 bases at J, with 16 bases in the middle. The V gene's germline CDR1 is MNHEY and CDR2 SVGAGI. The CDR3 spans 14 residues. DNA for the CDR3: TGTGCCAGCACCCCCCCAGGGATCGGCACTGAAGCTTTCTTT. It encodes CASTPPGIGTEAFF.